This TCR beta chain appears in the sequencing data of a study of CD8+ T cells in alopecia areata. RNA, once extracted, was reverse transcribed into cDNA for use as the sequencing template. Sequencing was performed with immunoSEQ multiplex PCR; in TCRdb, only in-frame clones are kept and a portion is missing. The sample shows about 110,000 clones, around three fifths of them seen only once. Noted treatment: oral pan-JAK inhibitor, 5-10 mg twice daily. Lesional scalp punch biopsies and peripheral blood came from alopecia areata patients. A FACSAria was used to sort CD4+ and CD8+ T cells. These cells came from PBMCs. Study-level results: Significant decreases in scalp clonality and expanded CD8+ clones followed tofacitinib treatment. One nonresponder makes the tie between baseline CD8+ expansion and response uncertain.

V lost 11 bases to trimming and J lost 4 bases, with 14 bases between them. The length of the CDR3 is 12 residues. Germline V CDR1 and CDR2: MNHNY, SVGAGI (reference sequence). There are a few counts of this clone. Its cognate antigen is unknown. This clonotype was obtained from a human donor with alopecia areata. The source was CD8+ T cells sorted from blood, collected at week 24, from a patient treated with tofacitinib. The chain carries TRBV6-6 and TRBJ2-5; D may be TRBD1 (7 bases). The CDR3 bases are TGTGCCTCTCAGGGGGGCTTAGAGACCCAGTACTTC. It translates to CASQGGLETQYF.